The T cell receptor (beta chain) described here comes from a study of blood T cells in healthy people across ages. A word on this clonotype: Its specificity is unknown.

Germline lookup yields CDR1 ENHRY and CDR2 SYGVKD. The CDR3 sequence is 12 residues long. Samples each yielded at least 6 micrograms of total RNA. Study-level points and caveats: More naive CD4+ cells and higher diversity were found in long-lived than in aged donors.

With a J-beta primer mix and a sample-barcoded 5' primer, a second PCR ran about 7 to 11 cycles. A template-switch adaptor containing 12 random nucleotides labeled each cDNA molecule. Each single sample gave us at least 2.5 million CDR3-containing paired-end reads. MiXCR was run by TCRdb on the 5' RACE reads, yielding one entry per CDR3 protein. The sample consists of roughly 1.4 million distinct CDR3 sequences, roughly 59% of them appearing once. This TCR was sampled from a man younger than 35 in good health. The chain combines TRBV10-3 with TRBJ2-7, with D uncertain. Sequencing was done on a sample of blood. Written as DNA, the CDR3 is TGTGGGGCCAGGACGACGGGCTACGAGCAGTACTTC. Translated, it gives CGARTTGYEQYF.